The source of this T cell receptor (beta chain) is a study of CD8 T cells in Susac syndrome. Sequencing targeted TCR beta in blood CD8+ and CD4+ T cells. Negative isolation yielded CD4+ and CD8+ T cells, and FACS enriched TEMRA cells. The V end was cut by 1 base, the J end by 3 bases, with 9 bases between. The CDR3 length is 14 residues. Germline V CDR1 and CDR2: KGHDR, SFDVKD. Random hexamers served to reverse transcribe roughly 0.5 to 1 ug RNA. TCR beta CDR3 was amplified by immunoSEQ multiplex PCR. This amplification extended across 54 Vbeta and 13 Jbeta segments. TCRdb passed the immunoSEQ multiplex PCR reads through MiXCR, listing each CDR3 protein once. Of hundreds of thousands of distinct CDR3 sequences in the sample, about 95% were seen once.

Input material: CD4+ T cells from PBMCs. This receptor was obtained from a human donor with multiple sclerosis. The gene calls are TRBV24-1 and TRBJ2-7; D is uncertain. The CDR3, as DNA: TGTGCCACCAGTGATTTAGGAACTTTCTACGAGCAGTACTTC. It is translated as CATSDLGTFYEQYF.